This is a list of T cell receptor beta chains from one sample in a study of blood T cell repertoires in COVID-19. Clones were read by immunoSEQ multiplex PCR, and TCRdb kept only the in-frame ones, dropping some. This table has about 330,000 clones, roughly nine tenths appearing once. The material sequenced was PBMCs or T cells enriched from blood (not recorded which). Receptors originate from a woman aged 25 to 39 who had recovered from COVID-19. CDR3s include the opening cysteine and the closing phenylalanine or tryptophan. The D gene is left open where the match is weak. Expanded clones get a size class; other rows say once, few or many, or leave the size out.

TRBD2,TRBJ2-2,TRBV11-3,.,CASSRGLAGGNTGELFF,TGTGCCAGCAGCCGTGGACTAGCGGGGGGGAACACCGGGGAGCTGTTTTTT
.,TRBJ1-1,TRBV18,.,CASSPRGGNTEAFF,TGTGCCAGCTCACCTAGGGGCGGGAACACTGAAGCTTTCTTT
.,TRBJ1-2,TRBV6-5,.,CASSPGQSNYGYTF,TGTGCCAGCAGTCCCGGACAGTCTAACTATGGCTACACCTTC
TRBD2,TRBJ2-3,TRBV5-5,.,CASSLGFTGGFRTDTQYF,TGTGCCAGCAGCCTGGGTTTCACGGGGGGGTTTCGCACAGATACGCAGTATTTT
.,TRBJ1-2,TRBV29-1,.,CSGVESNGYTF,TGCAGCGGTGTGGAGTCCAATGGCTACACCTTC
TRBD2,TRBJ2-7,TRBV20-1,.,CSASTLAGGQLVYEQYF,TGCAGTGCTAGTACGCTAGCGGGAGGGCAACTAGTCTACGAGCAGTACTTC
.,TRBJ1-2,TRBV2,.,CASSGTGNYGYTF,TGTGCCAGCAGTGGTACAGGGAACTATGGCTACACCTTC
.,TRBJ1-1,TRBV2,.,CASRSLGQGAFF,TGTGCCAGCAGAAGTTTGGGACAAGGAGCTTTCTTT
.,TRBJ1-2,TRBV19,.,CASSPPTVYGYTF,TGTGCCAGTAGTCCCCCGACAGTCTATGGCTACACCTTC
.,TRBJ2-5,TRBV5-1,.,CASSFEGRETQYF,TGCGCCAGCAGCTTCGAGGGCCGGGAGACCCAGTACTTC
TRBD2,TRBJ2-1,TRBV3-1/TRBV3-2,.,CASSPLRDYSREQFF,TGTGCCAGCAGCCCCCTCAGGGACTACTCCAGGGAGCAGTTCTTC
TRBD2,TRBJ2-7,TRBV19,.,CASSIVTSGSYEQYF,TGTGCCAGTAGTATAGTGACTAGCGGGAGCTACGAGCAGTACTTC
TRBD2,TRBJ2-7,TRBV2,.,CASSGFATSGSKQYF,TGTGCCAGCAGTGGATTCGCCACTAGCGGGAGTAAGCAGTACTTC
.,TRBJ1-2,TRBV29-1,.,CTRGTLYGYTF,TGCACCAGGGGCACCCTCTATGGCTACACCTTC
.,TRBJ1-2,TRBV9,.,CASSSGQTFNYGYTF,TGTGCCAGCAGCTCCGGACAGACCTTTAACTATGGCTACACCTTC
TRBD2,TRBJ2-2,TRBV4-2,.,CASSQASLTLAGVSGELFF,TGTGCCAGCAGCCAAGCCTCCCTGACTCTAGCGGGGGTCTCTGGGGAGCTGTTTTTT
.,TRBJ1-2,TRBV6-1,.,CASSEATGNNYGYTF,TGTGCCAGCAGTGAAGCCACAGGGAATAACTATGGCTACACCTTC
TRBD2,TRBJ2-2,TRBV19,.,CASRGRTAGGGSPGELFF,TGTGCCAGTCGTGGTCGGACTGCCGGGGGGGGGTCTCCCGGGGAGCTGTTTTTT
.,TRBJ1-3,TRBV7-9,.,CASSPSGNTIYF,TGTGCCAGCAGCCCCAGTGGAAACACCATATATTTT
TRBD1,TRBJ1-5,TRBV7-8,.,CASSPGQLSQPQHF,TGTGCCAGCAGCCCGGGACAGTTAAGTCAGCCCCAGCATTTT
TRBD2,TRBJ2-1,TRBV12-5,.,CASGLYLAGDEQFF,TGTGCTAGTGGTTTGTACCTAGCGGGGGATGAGCAGTTCTTC
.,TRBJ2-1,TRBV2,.,CASSDHIYNEQFF,TGTGCCAGCAGTGACCACATTTACAATGAGCAGTTCTTC
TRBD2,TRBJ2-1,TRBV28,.,CASTRREDYEQFF,TGTGCCAGCACTCGGCGGGAGGACTATGAGCAGTTCTTC
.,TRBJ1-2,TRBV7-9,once,CASRQGSVYGYTF,TGTGCCAGCAGACAGGGATCTGTTTATGGCTACACCTTC
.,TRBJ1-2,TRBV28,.,CAIQDTANYGYTF,TGTGCCATTCAAGATACGGCTAACTATGGCTACACCTTC
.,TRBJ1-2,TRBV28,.,CASSLGLWDGYTF,TGTGCCAGCAGTTTAGGGCTCTGGGATGGCTACACCTTC
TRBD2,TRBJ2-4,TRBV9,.,CASSPYHGGVAKNIQYF,TGTGCCAGCAGCCCCTATCACGGGGGGGTAGCCAAAAACATTCAGTACTTC
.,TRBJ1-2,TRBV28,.,CASSSQGPIQGYTF,TGTGCCAGCAGTTCTCAGGGCCCCATACAAGGCTACACCTTC
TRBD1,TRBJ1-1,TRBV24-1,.,CATSDYVRGRMEAFF,TGTGCCACCAGTGATTACGTCAGGGGGCGTATGGAAGCTTTCTTT